Here is one T cell receptor beta chain with its context. Study processing details: For nucleated cells, counts were estimated from reference gene primer amplification. Produced via immunoSEQ multiplex PCR; TCRdb's table is partial and in-frame only. That table gives V, J and clone size, and the DNA gave D and trimming. The repertoire includes roughly 220,000 clones, roughly nine tenths of them detected once, and around 2.7% sits in the top ten. These data are taken from a study of blood T cell repertoires in COVID-19. Study summary: The United States, Italy and Spain supplied acute and convalescent COVID-19 samples.

The CDR3 has 15 residues. Germline V CDR1 and CDR2: SGHDT, YYEEEE. The V end was cut by 2 bases, the J end by 2 bases, with 11 bases between. Everyone who took part was roughly 18 to 89 years old, and they came from about 25 US areas. The sequencing sample was made of PBMCs or T cells enriched from blood (not recorded which). V usage is TRBV5-6 and J usage is TRBJ2-1; D unresolved. This TCR came from a woman aged 25 to 39 who had recovered from COVID-19. The CDR3 is CASSFRRGTYNEQFF. The CDR3 DNA sequence: TGTGCCAGCAGCTTTAGGAGAGGAACCTACAATGAGCAGTTCTTC.